What follows is one T cell receptor (beta chain) and its context. The antigen remains unidentified. This entry comes from a study of CD8 T cells in ankylosing spondylitis. Points from the study as a whole: Before this, some motif variants had been reported in reactive arthritis synovial fluid and blood. Ankylosing spondylitis blood appeared to be characterized by a TCR beta motif of about 8 highly homologous variants. In peripheral blood, disease-linked CD8+ clones occurred at relatively low frequencies. Significantly higher representation of disease-linked clones was reported for matched ankylosing spondylitis synovial fluid.

The ends were cut back, 2 bases at V and 3 bases at J, with 13 bases in the middle. The CDR3 spans 14 residues. Germline assignment: CDR1 GTSNPN and CDR2 SVGIG (reference sequence). TCR beta libraries were made by quantitative 5'-RACE with molecular barcodes. One entry per CDR3 protein, called by TCRdb with MiXCR from the 5' RACE reads. In the table there are some 400,000 distinct CDR3 sequences, about 22% of which are singletons. The chain is built from TRBV30 and TRBJ1-1; perhaps TRBD1 as D (5 bases). The sequenced sample was blood, either unsorted or a sorted T cell fraction (not recorded which). The TCR sequence derives from a male donor with ankylosing spondylitis. The CDR3 DNA is TGTGCCTGGAGTAAGAAGGACATGGACACTGAAGCTTTCTTT. Translation gives CAWSKKDMDTEAFF. The full variable domain, with the rest looked up from reference TRBV30 and TRBJ1-1, is SQTIHQWPATLVQPVGSPLSLECTVEGTSNPNLYWYRQAAGRGLQLLFYSVGIGQISSEVPQNLSASRPQDRQFILSSKKLLLSDSGFYLCAWSKKDMDTEAFFGQGTRLTVV.